This T cell receptor (beta chain) was captured by sequencing in a study of shared clonotypes between healthy human individuals. This clone occurred once. Generated by immunoSEQ multiplex PCR, the TCRdb table keeps only in-frame clones and is missing some. There are under 1,900,000 clones in the sample; around 98.5% occur only once, and approximately 0.4% lies in the top ten. This CDR3 is built from 14 residues. CDR1 and CDR2 (germline): SGHAT, FQNNGV. The trim removed 5 bases at V and 4 bases at J, leaving 5 bases unmatched. The TCR originated in a young man in good health. V and J are TRBV11-2 and TRBJ1-2, with TRBD1 matching 9 bases. Material: naive CD4+ T cells sorted from blood. The subset was: CD45RA+ positively selected. The CDR3 loop reads CASSALGQGYGYTF. CDR3 in DNA: TGTGCCAGCAGCGCCCTGGGACAGGGCTATGGCTACACCTTC.